The present entry profiles one T cell receptor beta chain with its context. Its specificity is unknown. The TCRbeta library was prepared with unique molecular identifiers. Each CDR3 protein gets one entry after TCRdb re-called the PCR reads with MiXCR. The sample includes 700,000 to 850,000 distinct CDR3 sequences, roughly 16% of them seen just once. The data are from a study of T-cell reconstitution after alpha-beta-depleted transplantation in children. Findings and caveats of the study: About two months after transplant, alpha-beta T cells reportedly came from several hundred expanded graft clones. Surviving thymic progenitors and recipient T cells were the source of high TCRbeta diversity at day 60 in some patients. T-cell counts and diversity at one year post-transplant came mainly from newly produced T cells.

Sequencing was performed on PBMCs, mostly from graft donor cells, taken 360 days after TCRalphabeta/CD19-depleted stem cell transplant. The clonotype originates from a male patient between 5 and 17 years old who had a stem cell transplant for acute lymphoblastic leukemia, so the T cells may come from the graft donor.

The DNA for the CDR3 is TGCGCCAGCAGCTTGGCAACGGGAGGCCCCTACAATGAGCAGTTCTTC. Its translation is CASSLATGGPYNEQFF. The chain couples TRBV5-1 to TRBJ2-1; 7 nucleotides match TRBD2. CDR3 length: 16 amino acids. CDR1 SGHRS and CDR2 YFSETQ come from the germline V gene. Losses at the gene ends were 0 bases for V and 2 bases for J; bases not matched to a gene: 5. Full variable domain (rest looked up from reference TRBV5-1 and TRBJ2-1): KAGVTQTPRYLIKTRGQQVTLSCSPISGHRSVSWYQQTPGQGLQFLFEYFSETQRNKGNFPGRFSGRQFSNSRSEMNVSTLELGDSALYLCASSLATGGPYNEQFFGPGTRLTVL.